What follows are 14 T cell receptor beta chains derived from one specimen sequenced in a study of shared clonotypes between healthy human individuals. Profiled with immunoSEQ multiplex PCR; TCRdb holds only in-frame clones, not every one. The sample holds under 2.5 million clones; under 95% are singletons and the top ten take around 0.35%. Sequenced material: naive CD4+ T cells from PBMCs. Stated subset: CD45RA+ positively selected. These receptors all stem from a man aged 18 to 30 in good health. Some clones in this sample may be carry-over from other donors' samples.

The V gene is TRBV28, the J gene TRBJ1-2; 7 nucleotides align to TRBD1. The CDR3 spans 13 residues. V lost 5 bases to trimming and J lost 4 bases; unmatched junction nucleotides: 4. Germline V gene lookup returns CDR1 MDHEN and CDR2 SYDVKM. The CDR3 DNA follows: TGTGCCAGCAGTCCGCAGGGGGTCTATGGCTACACCTTC. It translates to CASSPQGVYGYTF.

This chain links TRBV5-1 with TRBJ2-1, with D possibly matching TRBD1 (5 bases). Trimming cost V 4 bases and J 3 bases, with 11 bases left between them. This CDR3 contains 14 residues. From germline, CDR1 is SGHRS and CDR2 YFSETQ. This chain's CDR3 is CASSPDNFYNEQFF. DNA of the CDR3: TGCGCCAGCAGCCCGGACAACTTCTACAATGAGCAGTTCTTC.

With respect to this clone: Distinct nucleotide sequences in the sample also encode this CDR3. The chain links TRBV28 to TRBJ1-2; D is undetermined. The V end lost 6 bases, the J end lost 0 bases, and 5 bases lay between the germline ends. Germline loops: CDR1 MDHEN, CDR2 SYDVKM. The CDR3 is 12 residues long. The CDR3 DNA follows: TGTGCCAGCAGCAGAGCTAACTATGGCTACACCTTC. Protein: CASSRANYGYTF.

The gene calls are TRBV2 and TRBJ1-5; D is unresolved. The CDR3 consists of 14 residues. The V and J ends lost 4 bases and 0 bases respectively, with 7 bases between them. Germline-derived CDR1 and CDR2 are SNHLY and FYNNEI. CDR3 in DNA: TGTGCCAGCAGTGGTCACTATAGCAATCAGCCCCAGCATTTT. It yields the protein CASSGHYSNQPQHF.

This clone was recorded a few times. CDR3 in DNA: TGTGCCAGTAGCCGAACGGACAGGGGGCCGGTGGAAAAACTGTTTTTT. Protein sequence: CASSRTDRGPVEKLFF. The chain combines TRBV19 with TRBJ1-4; 11 bases agree with TRBD1. The germline V gene encodes CDR1 LNHDA and CDR2 SQIVND (reference sequence). The CDR3 loop spans 16 amino acids. With 6 bases clipped from V and 8 bases from J, the junction kept 11 bases outside the gene matches.

J is TRBJ1-5 and V is TRBV4-3; D is undetermined. The germline V gene encodes CDR1 LGHNA and CDR2 YSLEER. Trimming shortened V by 0 bases and J by 5 bases, and 14 bases separated the two germline ends. The CDR3 extends over 16 amino acids. The CDR3 bases are TGCGCCAGCAGCCAAGATCTGACAAAATATGATCAGCCCCAGCATTTT. This sequence encodes CASSQDLTKYDQPQHF.

The chain has TRBV12-5 and TRBJ1-2; 12 nucleotides match TRBD1. V lost 1 base, J lost 5 bases, and 14 bases stayed unmatched. Per the germline V gene, CDR1 is LGHNT and CDR2 is FRNRAP. CDR3 size: 19 residues. The DNA for the CDR3 is TGTGCTAGTGGTTTGGCACCCCCGTGGGGGACAGGGGGCGATTATGGCTACACCTTC. It codes for CASGLAPPWGTGGDYGYTF.

The rearrangement joins TRBV13 to TRBJ2-3; D is perhaps TRBD1 or TRBD2 (5 bases each). CDR3 size: 15 residues. From germline, CDR1 is PRHDT and CDR2 FYEKMQ (reference sequence). V was pared by 5 bases and J by 1 base, with 13 bases between. In DNA form, the CDR3 reads TGTGCCAGCAGCCAAGGGACCGAGGGCACAGATACGCAGTATTTT. It yields the protein CASSQGTEGTDTQYF.

V gene TRBV11-2 combines with J gene TRBJ1-2; D possibly corresponds to TRBD1 (6 bases). Trimming took off 1 base at V and 4 bases at J, with 7 bases between the two ends. CDR1 and CDR2 from the germline V gene are SGHAT and FQNNGV. The CDR3 totals 13 residues. The CDR3 DNA reads as TGTGCCAGCAGCTTAGGGGGGGCCTATGGCTACACCTTC. Translating gives CASSLGGAYGYTF.

V is TRBV28 and J is TRBJ2-7; perhaps D is TRBD1 or TRBD2 (5 bases each). V was cut by 8 bases and J by 3 bases, with 17 bases left in between. Germline V gene lookup returns CDR1 MDHEN and CDR2 SYDVKM. The CDR3 extends over 14 amino acids. CDR3 DNA: TGTGCCAGCCTCCGACCAGAGGGGCACTACGAGCAGTACTTC. This sequence encodes CASLRPEGHYEQYF.

This chain connects TRBV7-3 to TRBJ2-1; 8 nucleotides match TRBD2. The germline V gene has CDR1 SGHTA and CDR2 FQGTGA. The CDR3 is made up of 17 amino acids. Unmatched junction bases numbered 10, after V lost 4 bases and J lost 2 bases. CDR3 nucleotide sequence: TGTGCCAGCAGCTCCCTTAGGGCGGGAGGAACCTACAATGAGCAGTTCTTC. As protein: CASSSLRAGGTYNEQFF.

CDR3 DNA sequence: TGCGCCAGCAGCCCCCCAGGGGGTTTGGGCACTGAAGCTTTCTTT. Translated, it gives CASSPPGGLGTEAFF. The chain has TRBV5-1 and TRBJ1-1; 7 bases map to TRBD1. Unmatched junction bases numbered 10, after V lost 4 bases and J lost 4 bases. CDR1 is SGHRS and CDR2 is YFSETQ in the germline V gene. The CDR3 runs to 15 residues.

V and J are TRBV2 and TRBJ2-3, with 10 nucleotides matching TRBD2. This CDR3 is 16 amino acids long. J lost 0 bases, V lost 6 bases, and 6 bases had no gene match. Germline CDR1 and CDR2: SNHLY and FYNNEI. As DNA, the CDR3 is TGTGCCAGCAGCCACGGACTAGCGGCTAGCACAGATACGCAGTATTTT. It specifies CASSHGLAASTDTQYF.

This sequence joins TRBV29-1 and TRBJ1-1; D gene unclear. CDR1 is SQVTM and CDR2 is ANQGSEA in the germline V gene. The CDR3 covers 13 residues. V lost 6 bases and J 3 bases, leaving 14 bases between the germline ends. The CDR3 nucleotides read TGCAGCGTCGGCGAGACCTGGGACACTGAAGCTTTCTTT. Encoded protein: CSVGETWDTEAFF.